A selection of T cell receptor beta chains follows, all from one sample in a study of T cell clonotyping in hematopoietic cell transplantation. Assay: immunoSEQ multiplex PCR; the TCRdb copy retains only in-frame clones and omits some. The sample gives 25,000 to 35,000 clones, approximately 94% of which show up once; 2% to 2.5% is in the top ten. The specimen was peripheral blood mononuclear cells, collected before stem cell transplant. The receptors were gathered from a man aged 50 to 59 with acute myeloid leukemia. Some clones in this sample may be carry-over from other donors' samples. CDR3s include the opening cysteine and the closing phenylalanine or tryptophan. A D gene is named only where the DNA matches it firmly. Clone size appears in some rows only: once, few, many, or a class for an expanded clone.

clone size	V gene	D gene	J gene	CDR3 DNA	CDR3 protein
-	TRBV28	-	TRBJ1-2	TGTGCCACCCCAAAGATACAGGGAGGGGACTATGGCTACACCTTC	CATPKIQGGDYGYTF
-	TRBV7-2	-	TRBJ2-7	TGTGCCAGCAGCTCTGACCGCTACGAGCAGTACTTC	CASSSDRYEQYF
-	TRBV27	-	TRBJ2-7	TGTGCCAGCAGTTTAAAGCGGCAGGGAGGATCCTACGAGCAGTACTTC	CASSLKRQGGSYEQYF
-	TRBV10-3	-	TRBJ2-7	TGTGCCATCAGTGACAGCTCCTACGAGCAGTACTTC	CAISDSSYEQYF
-	TRBV29-1	-	TRBJ2-7	TGCAGCGTTCCCCTCGGGGGCGAGCAGTACTTC	CSVPLGGEQYF
-	TRBV28	-	TRBJ1-4	TGTGCCAGCAGCCCATGGGGGAGGGAAGGGGATGAAAAACTGTTTTTT	CASSPWGREGDEKLFF
once	TRBV11-2	TRBD2	TRBJ2-1	TGTGCCAGCAGCCTTAGCGGGGGGGCTTACAATGAGCAGTTCTTC	CASSLSGGAYNEQFF
-	TRBV7-2	TRBD2	TRBJ2-1	TGTGCCAGCAGTCGGGGGGGAGGGTCCTACAATGAGCAGTTCTTC	CASSRGGGSYNEQFF
-	TRBV5-1	TRBD1	TRBJ1-3	TGCGCCAGCAGCTTGGCTGGGACAGGGCGTGGAAACACCATATATTTT	CASSLAGTGRGNTIYF
-	TRBV7-2	TRBD1	TRBJ1-5	TGTGCCAGCAGCTTAACAGGGGGCGGTCAGCCCCAGCATTTT	CASSLTGGGQPQHF
-	TRBV6-5	-	TRBJ2-3	TGTGCCAGCAGCCGGACAAGCACAGATACGCAGTATTTT	CASSRTSTDTQYF
-	TRBV7-8	-	TRBJ1-2	TGTGCCAGCAGCGCCGACAGGACCAACTATGGCTACACCTTC	CASSADRTNYGYTF
-	TRBV20-1	-	TRBJ1-1	TGCAGTGCTCCGGAGGGCACTGAAGCTTTCTTT	CSAPEGTEAFF
-	TRBV5-1	TRBD1	TRBJ1-2	TGCGCCAGCAGCGAAACAGGGGTGGAAGGCTACACCTTC	CASSETGVEGYTF
few	TRBV9	-	TRBJ1-2	TGTGCCAGCAGCGCCCACTTGGGAGGGGTGGTTGGCTACACCTTC	CASSAHLGGVVGYTF
-	TRBV9	-	TRBJ2-7	TGTGCCAGCAGCGTAGCTGTGAGGCGCGAGCAGTACTTC	CASSVAVRREQYF
-	TRBV4-3	-	TRBJ1-5	TGCGCCAGCAGCCAAGATCTTTTGGGGGAGCCCCAGCATTTT	CASSQDLLGEPQHF
-	TRBV7-2	-	TRBJ1-1	TGTGCCAGCAGCTTACTGCAGGGAGGCACTGAAGCTTTCTTT	CASSLLQGGTEAFF
-	TRBV7-3	TRBD1	TRBJ1-2	TGTGCCAGCAGCCTTAACAGGGGAGAAGGCTACACCTTC	CASSLNRGEGYTF
-	TRBV9	-	TRBJ2-5	TGTGCCAGCAGCCCCGTTCCCCAAGAGACCCAGTACTTC	CASSPVPQETQYF
-	TRBV11-2	TRBD1	TRBJ2-7	TGTGCCAGCAGCTTACGACAGGGTGCGAAGAACGAGCAGTACTTC	CASSLRQGAKNEQYF
once	TRBV28	TRBD2	TRBJ2-7	TGTGCCAGCAGTACTAGCGGGAGCTTAAGCGGCAGCTACGAGCAGTACTTC	CASSTSGSLSGSYEQYF
-	TRBV2	TRBD2	TRBJ2-1	TGTGCCAGCAGTGAAGTAAGCGGGAGGGTTTACAATGAGCAGTTCTTC	CASSEVSGRVYNEQFF
-	TRBV30	TRBD1	TRBJ1-5	TGTGCCTGGAGTCTCCGGACAGGGCGGAATCAGCCCCAGCATTTT	CAWSLRTGRNQPQHF
-	TRBV30	-	TRBJ1-2	TGTGCCTGGAGTACGACATACTATGGCTACACCTTC	CAWSTTYYGYTF
-	TRBV14	TRBD1	TRBJ2-7	TGTGCCAGCAGCACGTTGGGACAGGGGGGATACGAGCAGTACTTC	CASSTLGQGGYEQYF
-	TRBV18	-	TRBJ2-7	TGTGCCAGCTCACTAACCCGGACAGTCTCCTACGAGCAGTACTTC	CASSLTRTVSYEQYF
-	TRBV4-1	-	TRBJ2-5	TGCGCCAGCAGCTATTGGGCTAGCGAACTGCAAGAGACCCAGTACTTC	CASSYWASELQETQYF
-	TRBV9	-	TRBJ1-2	TGTGCCAGCAGCGTAGTCCAGGGTGGCTACACCTTC	CASSVVQGGYTF
-	TRBV20-1	-	TRBJ2-5	TGCAGTGCTAGAGGGGGGGAGACCCAGTACTTC	CSARGGETQYF
-	TRBV25-1	-	TRBJ1-4	TGTGCCAGCACTCGAACAGGGCTCGATGAAAAACTGTTTTTT	CASTRTGLDEKLFF